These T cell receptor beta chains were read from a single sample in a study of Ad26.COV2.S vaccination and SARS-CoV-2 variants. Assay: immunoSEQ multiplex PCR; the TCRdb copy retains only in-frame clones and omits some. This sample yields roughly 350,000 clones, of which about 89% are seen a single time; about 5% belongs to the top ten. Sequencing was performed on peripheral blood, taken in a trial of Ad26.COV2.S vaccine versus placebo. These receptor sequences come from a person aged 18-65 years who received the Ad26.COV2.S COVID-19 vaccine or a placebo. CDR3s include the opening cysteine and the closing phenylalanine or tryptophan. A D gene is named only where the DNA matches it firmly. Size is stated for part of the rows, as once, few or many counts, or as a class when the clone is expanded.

CDR3 protein: CASSPTSGGYNEQFF
CDR3 DNA: TGTGCCAGCAGCCCGACTAGCGGGGGCTACAATGAGCAGTTCTTC
J gene: TRBJ2-1
clone size: .
V gene: TRBV7-9
CDR3 length: 15
D gene: TRBD2

CDR3 protein: CAISEVNSPLHF
CDR3 DNA: TGTGCCATCAGTGAGGTTAATTCACCCCTCCACTTT
J gene: TRBJ1-6
clone size: .
V gene: TRBV10-3
CDR3 length: 12
D gene: .

CDR3 protein: CASSSTGSDNSPLHF
CDR3 DNA: TGTGCCAGCAGCTCTACAGGGTCGGATAATTCACCCCTCCACTTT
J gene: TRBJ1-6
clone size: .
V gene: TRBV7-2
CDR3 length: 15
D gene: .

CDR3 protein: CASSPGQPEAFF
CDR3 DNA: TGTGCCAGCAGCCCCGGACAGCCTGAAGCTTTCTTT
J gene: TRBJ1-1
clone size: .
V gene: TRBV11-2
CDR3 length: 12
D gene: .

CDR3 protein: CASSQVTLGGFGNTIYF
CDR3 DNA: TGTGCCAGCAGCCAAGTAACACTAGGGGGCTTTGGAAACACCATATATTTT
J gene: TRBJ1-3
clone size: .
V gene: TRBV3-1/TRBV3-2
CDR3 length: 17
D gene: TRBD1

CDR3 protein: CASSYFRTGVNYGYTF
CDR3 DNA: TGTGCCAGCAGTTACTTTCGGACAGGGGTTAACTATGGCTACACCTTC
J gene: TRBJ1-2
clone size: .
V gene: TRBV6-5
CDR3 length: 16
D gene: TRBD1

CDR3 protein: CASSPPGSYGYTF
CDR3 DNA: TGTGCCAGCAGCCCTCCGGGGAGCTATGGCTACACCTTC
J gene: TRBJ1-2
clone size: .
V gene: TRBV7-9
CDR3 length: 13
D gene: .

CDR3 protein: CATSDLQGHYYGYTF
CDR3 DNA: TGTGCCACCAGTGATTTGCAGGGGCATTACTATGGCTACACCTTC
J gene: TRBJ1-2
clone size: .
V gene: TRBV24-1
CDR3 length: 15
D gene: .

CDR3 protein: CASSEGLAGTNEQFF
CDR3 DNA: TGCGCCAGCAGCGAGGGACTAGCGGGAACCAATGAGCAGTTCTTC
J gene: TRBJ2-1
clone size: .
V gene: TRBV5-1
CDR3 length: 15
D gene: TRBD2

CDR3 protein: CASSQQDLNYGYTF
CDR3 DNA: TGTGCCAGCAGCCAACAGGACTTAAACTATGGCTACACCTTC
J gene: TRBJ1-2
clone size: .
V gene: TRBV2
CDR3 length: 14
D gene: .

CDR3 protein: CASSYTGGIETQYF
CDR3 DNA: TGTGCCAGCAGTTACACGGGAGGGATCGAGACCCAGTACTTC
J gene: TRBJ2-5
clone size: .
V gene: TRBV6-6
CDR3 length: 14
D gene: TRBD2

CDR3 protein: CATSSSSAYRHEQYF
CDR3 DNA: .
J gene: TRBJ2-7
clone size: .
V gene: TRBV15
CDR3 length: 15
D gene: .

CDR3 protein: CASRDRSIQYF
CDR3 DNA: TGTGCCAGCAGAGACAGGTCCATTCAGTACTTC
J gene: TRBJ2-4
clone size: once
V gene: TRBV27
CDR3 length: 11
D gene: .

CDR3 protein: CSAGARGGYTF
CDR3 DNA: TGCAGTGCCGGGGCAAGGGGTGGCTACACCTTC
J gene: TRBJ1-2
clone size: .
V gene: TRBV20-1
CDR3 length: 11
D gene: .

CDR3 protein: CASSRAGGYNEQFF
CDR3 DNA: TGTGCCAGCAGTCGGGCGGGGGGTTACAATGAGCAGTTCTTC
J gene: TRBJ2-1
clone size: .
V gene: TRBV6-2/TRBV6-3
CDR3 length: 14
D gene: TRBD2

CDR3 protein: CASSYRGPEAFF
CDR3 DNA: TGTGCCAGCAGTTACAGGGGCCCTGAAGCTTTCTTT
J gene: TRBJ1-1
clone size: .
V gene: TRBV5-4
CDR3 length: 12
D gene: TRBD1

CDR3 protein: CASSTGPGAEEQYF
CDR3 DNA: TGTGCCAGCAGCACGGGACCGGGAGCAGAGGAGCAGTACTTC
J gene: TRBJ2-7
clone size: .
V gene: TRBV6-5
CDR3 length: 14
D gene: .

CDR3 protein: CASSLDFLTSGGKYNEQFF
CDR3 DNA: TGTGCCAGCAGCTTAGATTTTTTGACTAGCGGGGGGAAGTACAATGAGCAGTTCTTC
J gene: TRBJ2-1
clone size: .
V gene: TRBV11-2
CDR3 length: 19
D gene: TRBD2

CDR3 protein: CASSFDRGYYEQYF
CDR3 DNA: TGTGCCAGCAGCTTCGACAGGGGTTACTACGAGCAGTACTTC
J gene: TRBJ2-7
clone size: .
V gene: TRBV7-2
CDR3 length: 14
D gene: TRBD1

CDR3 protein: CASTRDPQSTEAFF
CDR3 DNA: TGTGCCAGCACACGGGATCCCCAGTCCACTGAAGCTTTCTTT
J gene: TRBJ1-1
clone size: once
V gene: TRBV6-5
CDR3 length: 14
D gene: .

CDR3 protein: CASSYSTAGNTIYF
CDR3 DNA: TGTGCCAGCAGTTACTCGACAGCAGGAAACACCATATATTTT
J gene: TRBJ1-3
clone size: .
V gene: TRBV6-5
CDR3 length: 14
D gene: .

CDR3 protein: CASRRDSFSYEQYF
CDR3 DNA: TGTGCCAGCAGACGGGACAGCTTCTCCTACGAGCAGTACTTC
J gene: TRBJ2-7
clone size: once
V gene: TRBV27
CDR3 length: 14
D gene: TRBD1

CDR3 protein: CASSISRGSYNEQFF
CDR3 DNA: TGTGCCAGTAGTATTTCGCGGGGGTCCTACAATGAGCAGTTCTTC
J gene: TRBJ2-1
clone size: .
V gene: TRBV19
CDR3 length: 15
D gene: TRBD2

CDR3 protein: CASSMGAGPAAGYTF
CDR3 DNA: TGTGCCAGTAGTATGGGCGCAGGACCGGCCGCTGGCTACACCTTC
J gene: TRBJ1-2
clone size: .
V gene: TRBV19
CDR3 length: 15
D gene: .

CDR3 protein: CASSQVSGGNNEQFF
CDR3 DNA: TGCGCCAGCAGCCAAGTTTCGGGGGGGAACAATGAGCAGTTCTTC
J gene: TRBJ2-1
clone size: .
V gene: TRBV4-3
CDR3 length: 15
D gene: TRBD2

CDR3 protein: CASSLGGGRRETQYF
CDR3 DNA: TGTGCCAGCAGCTTAGGGGGCGGGAGGCGCGAGACCCAGTACTTC
J gene: TRBJ2-5
clone size: .
V gene: TRBV7-2
CDR3 length: 15
D gene: TRBD2

CDR3 protein: CASSVSWGFSEQYF
CDR3 DNA: TGTGCCAGCAGCGTCTCATGGGGGTTTTCTGAGCAGTACTTC
J gene: TRBJ2-7
clone size: .
V gene: TRBV9
CDR3 length: 14
D gene: .

CDR3 protein: CASSLGGGRSGNTIYF
CDR3 DNA: TGTGCCAGCAGCTTAGGAGGGGGGCGTTCTGGAAACACCATATATTTT
J gene: TRBJ1-3
clone size: .
V gene: TRBV7-9
CDR3 length: 16
D gene: .

CDR3 protein: CASSYWSFTEAFF
CDR3 DNA: TGTGCCAGCAGTTACTGGAGCTTCACTGAAGCTTTCTTT
J gene: TRBJ1-1
clone size: once
V gene: TRBV6-6
CDR3 length: 13
D gene: .

CDR3 protein: CASSPTRGQGYTEAFF
CDR3 DNA: TGTGCCAGCAGTCCGACTCGGGGACAGGGGTACACTGAAGCTTTCTTT
J gene: TRBJ1-1
clone size: .
V gene: TRBV27
CDR3 length: 16
D gene: TRBD1

CDR3 protein: CASSITLGSDTTNEKLFF
CDR3 DNA: TGTGCCAGTAGTATCACTTTGGGCAGCGACACAACTAATGAAAAACTGTTTTTT
J gene: TRBJ1-4
clone size: .
V gene: TRBV19
CDR3 length: 18
D gene: .

CDR3 protein: CASSRGGGQTYEQYF
CDR3 DNA: TGCGCCAGCAGCAGGGGTGGCGGACAAACCTACGAGCAGTACTTC
J gene: TRBJ2-7
clone size: .
V gene: TRBV5-1
CDR3 length: 15
D gene: .

CDR3 protein: CASSLENTEAFF
CDR3 DNA: TGTGCCAGCAGCTTGGAGAACACTGAAGCTTTCTTT
J gene: TRBJ1-1
clone size: .
V gene: TRBV7-9
CDR3 length: 12
D gene: .

CDR3 protein: CARTSGKGHTGELFF
CDR3 DNA: TGTGCAAGGACTAGCGGGAAAGGTCACACCGGGGAGCTGTTTTTT
J gene: TRBJ2-2
clone size: .
V gene: TRBV30
CDR3 length: 15
D gene: TRBD2

CDR3 protein: CSASRSYEQYF
CDR3 DNA: TGCAGTGCTAGCAGATCCTACGAGCAGTACTTC
J gene: TRBJ2-7
clone size: .
V gene: TRBV20-1
CDR3 length: 11
D gene: .

CDR3 protein: CASSEMDTGELFF
CDR3 DNA: TGTGCCAGCAGTGAGATGGATACCGGGGAGCTGTTTTTT
J gene: TRBJ2-2
clone size: once
V gene: TRBV6-1
CDR3 length: 13
D gene: .

CDR3 protein: CASSQAPGQGANEQYF
CDR3 DNA: TGCGCCAGCAGCCAAGCCCCGGGACAGGGGGCTAACGAGCAGTACTTC
J gene: TRBJ2-7
clone size: .
V gene: TRBV4-1
CDR3 length: 16
D gene: TRBD1

CDR3 protein: CASSLTEGTAGLEQYF
CDR3 DNA: TGCGCCAGCAGCTTGACCGAAGGGACAGCCGGCTTGGAGCAGTACTTC
J gene: TRBJ2-7
clone size: .
V gene: TRBV5-1
CDR3 length: 16
D gene: TRBD1

CDR3 protein: CASHGTSGSRTQYF
CDR3 DNA: TGTGCCAGCCACGGGACTAGCGGGAGTAGGACGCAGTATTTT
J gene: TRBJ2-3
clone size: .
V gene: TRBV25-1
CDR3 length: 14
D gene: TRBD2